This T cell receptor beta chain was identified during a study of shared clonotypes between healthy human individuals. Study observations and caveats: Among the subsets, naive ones generally showed larger estimated richness than memory ones.

This clone was seen once. The antigen is unknown. The study ran the assay at deep level. Only in-frame clones appear in the TCRdb table, and some are missing; sequencing was by immunoSEQ multiplex PCR. The profile covers some 1,600,000 clones, with 95% to 99% appearing a single time and roughly 0.45% taken by the ten largest. This CDR3 is built from 17 residues. The ends lost 3 bases at V and 4 bases at J; junction bases unmatched: 11. The germline V gene has CDR1 SGHDN and CDR2 FVKESK. Material: naive CD4+ T cells sorted from blood. Subset given: CD45RA+ positively selected. V is TRBV14 and J is TRBJ2-2, with 7 bases matching TRBD1. This clonotype originated in a man aged 25-45 years in good health. Here the CDR3 reads CASSHPTGLVVTGELFF. Here the CDR3 DNA reads TGTGCCAGCAGCCACCCGACAGGGCTAGTTGTCACCGGGGAGCTGTTTTTT.